The 2 T cell receptor beta chains reported below all come from one sample, sequenced in a study of T cell repertoires in cytomegalovirus infection. MiXCR, run by TCRdb on the reads, gives a single entry per CDR3 protein. The sample shows some 300,000 distinct CDR3 sequences, about 9.1% of them seen only once. The material sequenced was PBMCs. The receptor source for this set is a human donor in good health (CMV status not recorded). Some clones in this sample may be carry-over from other donors' samples.

This clonotype was detected ten times or more. V and J are TRBV20-1 and TRBJ2-5; 7 nucleotides match TRBD2. V lost 4 bases, J lost 5 bases, and 7 bases stayed unmatched. CDR3 length equals 13 residues. CDR1 is DFQATT and CDR2 is SNEGSKA in the germline V gene (reference sequence). Here the CDR3 reads CSANREVGETQYF. For the CDR3, the DNA is TGCAGTGCTAACCGGGAGGTCGGGGAGACCCAGTACTTC.

This clonotype was found a few times. The rearrangement uses TRBV15 and TRBJ1-6; no definite D call. CDR1 and CDR2 (germline): LNHNV, YYDKDF (reference sequence). Trimming cost V 0 bases and J 2 bases, with 2 bases left between them. The CDR3 covers 14 residues. The chain's CDR3 is CATSRDPYNSPLHF. CDR3 nucleotides: TGTGCCACCAGCAGAGACCCCTATAATTCACCCCTCCACTTT. Together with reference TRBV15 and TRBJ1-6, the CDR3 gives the full variable domain: DAMVIQNPRYQVTQFGKPVTLSCSQTLNHNVMYWYQQKSSQAPKLLFHYYDKDFNNEADTPDNFQSRRPNTSFCFLDIRSPGLGDTAMYLCATSRDPYNSPLHFGNGTRLTVT.